A single sample gave rise to the 28 T cell receptor beta chains below, sequenced in a study of T cell repertoires in cytomegalovirus infection. Each CDR3 protein is one row after TCRdb ran MiXCR on the reads. The data hold a few hundred thousand distinct CDR3 sequences, with approximately 15% observed a single time. Material: PBMCs. Every receptor here comes from a human donor in good health (CMV status not recorded). Some clones in this sample may be carry-over from other donors' samples.

The CDR3 loop reads CASSYASGEAFF. The CDR3 DNA reads as TGTGCCAGCAGCTACGCTAGTGGGGAGGCTTTCTTT. This sequence joins TRBV6-1 and TRBJ1-1; D ambiguous. CDR1 and CDR2 from the germline V gene are MNHNS and SASEGT. The CDR3 extends over 12 amino acids. Trimming left V 6 bases short and J 11 bases short, with 16 bases between.

CDR3 DNA sequence: TGTGCCAGTGGACAGGTCGGGATCCCTAACTATGGCTACACCTTC. Its protein is CASGQVGIPNYGYTF. The chain is built from TRBV19 and TRBJ1-2; 7 bases align to TRBD1. Trimming removed 8 bases from V and 0 bases from J; junction bases left unmatched: 9. Looked up from germline, CDR1 is LNHDA and CDR2 is SQIVND (reference sequence). CDR3 size: 15 residues. The full variable domain, its missing parts supplied by reference TRBV19 and TRBJ1-2, is DGGITQSPKYLFRKEGQNVTLSCEQNLNHDAMYWYRQDPGQGLRLIYYSQIVNDFQKGDIAEGYSVSREKKESFPLTVTSAQKNPTAFYLCASGQVGIPNYGYTFGSGTRLTVV.

This sequence joins TRBV6-8 and TRBJ2-7; 10 bases match TRBD2. This CDR3 region has 18 residues. Per germline, CDR1 MNHGY and CDR2 SAAAGT. After removal of 4 bases from V and 1 base from J, the junction contained 13 bases not matched to a gene. CDR3 in DNA: TGTGCCAGCAGTTTCGGCGAAACTCTAGCGGGAGAATCCTACGAGCAGTACTTC. Protein sequence: CASSFGETLAGESYEQYF.

Here the CDR3 DNA reads TGTGCCAGCAGCTCTAGCGGGGGAACTGGCGAGCAGTACTTC. It is translated as CASSSSGGTGEQYF. This chain connects TRBV7-2 to TRBJ2-7, with 10 bases matching TRBD2. The V and J ends lost 4 bases and 6 bases, in that order; junction bases with no gene match: 6. The CDR3 length is 14 residues. In germline, CDR1 is SGHTA, CDR2 FQGNSA.

A few counts support this clonotype. The CDR3 region is CASSPAIAGTYNEQFF. CDR3 DNA sequence: TGTGCCAGCAGCCCTGCTATAGCGGGAACCTACAATGAGCAGTTCTTC. This chain connects TRBV3-1 to TRBJ2-1; 8 nucleotides align to TRBD2. Germline CDR1 LGHDT, CDR2 YNNKEL (reference sequence). The V segment lost 4 bases and the J segment 2 bases; nucleotides outside the gene matches: 7. CDR3 length equals 16 residues.

The chain recombines TRBV19 with TRBJ1-1, with no clear D. The germline gives CDR1 LNHDA, CDR2 SQIVND (reference sequence). CDR3 length: 12 amino acids. V dropped 5 bases and J dropped 11 bases, with 15 bases sitting between them. In nucleotides, the CDR3 is TGTGCCAGTAGTCCCCGGCAAGGCTTTGCTTTCTTT. This encodes CASSPRQGFAFF.

This clonotype was seen repeatedly, ten times or more. The V call is TRBV7-8, the J call TRBJ2-1; a possible D gene is TRBD2 (6 bases). The CDR3 runs 17 residues. With 5 bases removed from V and 1 base from J, the gap between germline ends came to 18 bases. From germline, CDR1 is SGHVS and CDR2 FQNEAQ. DNA of the CDR3: TGTGCCAGCAGCCCCCGTGGAGGGACCCTTTCCTACAATGAGCAGTTCTTC. This sequence encodes CASSPRGGTLSYNEQFF.

The table lists this clonotype with a few counts. V is TRBV23-1 and J is TRBJ2-7; possible D gene TRBD2, 5 bases. TRBV23-1 is reported as an ORF; its role is uncertain. V was clipped by 11 bases and J by 4 bases, with 21 bases between them. This CDR3 spans 14 amino acids. The CDR3 loop reads CAHVASCRRYEQYF. CDR3 nucleotide sequence: TGCGCCCACGTGGCTAGCTGCAGAAGGTACGAGCAGTACTTC.

The chain carries TRBV10-3 and TRBJ2-7, with 9 bases lining up with TRBD1. With V trimmed by 5 bases and J by 3 bases, 2 bases remained unmatched. CDR3 length equals 13 residues. Germline V gene lookup returns CDR1 ENHRY and CDR2 SYGVKD. The chain's CDR3 is CAISWDRDYEQYF. CDR3 sequence (DNA): TGTGCCATCAGTTGGGACAGGGACTACGAGCAGTACTTC.

This clonotype came up many times. V and J are TRBV28 and TRBJ1-1; maybe TRBD1 (6 bases). Trimming left V 5 bases short and J 4 bases short, with 20 bases between. CDR1 MDHEN and CDR2 SYDVKM come from the germline V gene. The CDR3 has 16 residues. CDR3 protein: CASSPGGGRGPTEAFF. CDR3 DNA sequence: TGTGCCAGCAGTCCCGGGGGGGGCAGGGGACCCACTGAAGCTTTCTTT.

This clonotype has a handful of counts. V and J are TRBV6-5 and TRBJ1-1, with TRBD1 identical over 9 bases. CDR3 length: 16 residues. Per germline, CDR1 MNHEY and CDR2 SVGAGI. The trim removed 2 bases at V and 3 bases at J, leaving 7 bases unmatched. The CDR3 nucleotides read TGTGCCAGCAGTTACATGATGGGACAGGGCGACACTGAAGCTTTCTTT. Translating it yields CASSYMMGQGDTEAFF.

The chain uses TRBV12-3 or TRBV12-4 and TRBJ1-2; maybe TRBD1 (6 bases). Trimming pared 5 bases from V and 4 bases from J, leaving 20 bases between. The CDR3 length is 16 residues. CDR3 in DNA: TGTGCCAGCAGTCAAACCGGGGGGGGCGCCGTCTATGGCTACACCTTC. Translated, it gives CASSQTGGGAVYGYTF.

This clonotype was detected a few times. The chain recombines TRBV6-2 or TRBV6-3 with TRBJ1-5, with D possibly TRBD1 on 5 matching bases. The CDR3 consists of 15 residues. The V end lost 7 bases, the J end lost 4 bases, and 17 bases lay between the germline ends. Germline V gene sequence: CDR1 MNHEY, CDR2 SVGEGT. The CDR3 nucleotides read TGTGCCAGCACCCCGCCTGGGGGGGGAAATCAGCCCCAGCATTTT. Translated, it gives CASTPPGGGNQPQHF.

Concerning this clonotype itself: A much larger clone is a single base away; this may be a read error. The chain joins TRBV6-5 to TRBJ2-3; a weak D match, TRBD2 (6 bases). From germline, CDR1 is MNHEY and CDR2 SVGAGI. Trimming pared 7 bases from V and 1 base from J, leaving 18 bases between. The CDR3 covers 16 residues. CDR3 coding DNA: TGTGCCAGCAACCGACACGGACTACGAGGCACAGATACGCAGTATTTT. Its translation is CASNRHGLRGTDTQYF.

As concerns this clonotype: This may come from a read error, since a much larger clone is one base off. The conserved phenylalanine or tryptophan is not found at the CDR3 terminus, so this likely reflects a read error. The chain couples TRBV19 to TRBJ1-1; the D gene is possibly TRBD1 (5 bases). Looked up from germline, CDR1 is LNHDA and CDR2 is SQIVND (reference sequence). The ends were cut back, 6 bases at V and 0 bases at J, with 14 bases in the middle. This CDR3 is 15 amino acids long. CDR3 coding DNA: TGTGCCAGTAGCAGACAGAACCCCATGAACACTGAAGCTTTCTTG. Its protein product is CASSRQNPMNTEAFL.

CDR3 in DNA: TGTGCCATCAGTACAGGGGGCTTGAACACCGGGGAGCTGTTTTTT. Translation: CAISTGGLNTGELFF. V is TRBV10-3 and J is TRBJ2-2, with TRBD1 matching 9 bases. With 5 bases clipped from V and 1 base from J, the junction kept 2 bases outside the gene matches. The CDR3 extends over 15 amino acids. CDR1 is ENHRY, CDR2 SYGVKD, per germline.

This clonotype was counted ten times or more. J is TRBJ2-4 and V is TRBV10-3; tentatively, D is TRBD1 (6 bases). CDR1 is ENHRY and CDR2 is SYGVKD in the germline V gene. V was pared by 6 bases and J by 2 bases, with 14 bases between. The CDR3 is made up of 15 amino acids. CDR3 nucleotides: TGTGCCATCAGGATACTACAGGGTTCCAAAAACATTCAGTACTTC. The encoded protein is CAIRILQGSKNIQYF.

This clonotype has a count of ten or more. The chain is built from TRBV5-4 and TRBJ1-1, with 7 bases identical to TRBD1. The trim removed 4 bases at V and 4 bases at J, leaving 10 bases unmatched. The CDR3 consists of 15 residues. Germline CDR1 is SGHNT and CDR2 is YYREEE (reference sequence). CDR3 bases: TGTGCCAGCAGCCATATTAAACAGGGGAGCACTGAAGCTTTCTTT. Its protein is CASSHIKQGSTEAFF.

The table lists this clonotype with many counts. The gene calls are TRBV7-8 and TRBJ2-5; 8 bases align to TRBD2. The germline gives CDR1 SGHVS, CDR2 FQNEAQ. This CDR3 spans 18 amino acids. V trimming: 0 bases; J trimming: 4 bases; junction bases outside the gene matches: 13. The CDR3 reads CASSLALFRTGGRETQYF. CDR3 nucleotides: TGTGCCAGCAGCTTAGCCCTCTTCCGGACGGGAGGGCGAGAGACCCAGTACTTC.

This chain uses TRBV7-3 with TRBJ2-3, with 7 bases lining up with TRBD1. The CDR3 runs 14 residues. V dropped 6 bases and J dropped 9; count of bases not matched to a gene: 12. Per the germline V gene, CDR1 is SGHTA and CDR2 is FQGTGA. The CDR3: CASSSATTGNTQYF. The CDR3 bases are TGTGCCAGCAGTTCTGCGACGACAGGGAACACGCAGTATTTT.

As DNA, the CDR3 is TGTGCCAGCTCACCAATGGGACAGGCATATGGCTACACCTTC. Its translation: CASSPMGQAYGYTF. This chain uses TRBV18 with TRBJ1-2, with 8 bases matching TRBD1. Germline V gene lookup returns CDR1 KGHSH and CDR2 LQKENI. Germline trimming cut 2 bases from V and 5 bases from J; bases unmatched to any gene: 4. This CDR3 comprises 14 residues.

This clonotype has just a few counts. V usage is TRBV24-1 and J usage is TRBJ2-3, with 9 bases lining up with TRBD2. CDR1 is KGHDR, CDR2 SFDVKD, per germline. CDR3 length: 16 residues. Trimming removed 4 bases from V and 4 bases from J; junction bases left unmatched: 8. The CDR3 reads CATSDPREGRPDTQYF. The CDR3 nucleotides are TGTGCCACCAGTGACCCGCGGGAGGGGCGCCCAGATACGCAGTATTTT.

In its sample, this clonotype was seen many times. This chain links TRBV7-2 with TRBJ1-3; D remains unclear. Looked up from germline, CDR1 is SGHTA and CDR2 is FQGNSA. This CDR3 has 12 residues. Trimming pared 5 bases from V and 4 bases from J, leaving 6 bases between. The CDR3, as DNA: TGTGCCAGCAGCCCGGTAGGAAACACCATATATTTT. It is translated as CASSPVGNTIYF.

The V call is TRBV29-1, the J call TRBJ2-7; D is unclear. Looked up from germline, CDR1 is SQVTM and CDR2 is ANQGSEA. This CDR3 contains 11 residues. Trimming stripped 7 bases from V and 3 bases from J, with 10 bases between. The CDR3 DNA reads TGCAGCGCCTCGTTAGTCTACGAGCAGTACTTC. It encodes CSASLVYEQYF.

This clonotype was picked up many times. The chain combines TRBV7-2 with TRBJ1-5, with a weak D call TRBD1 (5 bases). Germline lookup yields CDR1 SGHTA and CDR2 FQGNSA. This CDR3 has 15 residues. V lost 4 bases and J lost 5, with 15 bases in between. Here the CDR3 reads CASSSPSWGDQPQHF. CDR3 in DNA: TGTGCCAGCAGCTCCCCGTCCTGGGGCGATCAGCCCCAGCATTTT.

This clonotype was detected ten times or more. CDR3 protein: CAIHRDRVTGANVLTF. The CDR3 DNA is TGTGCCATCCACCGGGACAGGGTAACTGGGGCCAACGTCCTGACTTTC. The chain carries TRBV10-3 and TRBJ2-6; 9 nucleotides match TRBD1. The germline CDR1 and CDR2 sequences are ENHRY and SYGVKD. The CDR3 loop spans 16 amino acids. The V and J ends lost 8 bases and 2 bases, in that order; junction bases with no gene match: 7.

This chain joins TRBV20-1 and TRBJ1-6, with D unclear. This CDR3 has 16 amino acids. Germline CDR1 is DFQATT and CDR2 is SNEGSKA (reference sequence). Trimming took 0 bases from V and 7 from J, leaving 16 bases between them. The CDR3 nucleotides read TGCAGTGCTAGAGACCCAGACGGAACCCCGAATTCACCCCTCCACTTT. Translation gives CSARDPDGTPNSPLHF.

This clonotype was observed a handful of times. The chain recombines TRBV29-1 with TRBJ1-1; 9 nucleotides match TRBD1. Germline CDR1 SQVTM, CDR2 ANQGSEA. This CDR3 comprises 14 residues. V shed 6 bases and J 0 bases; nucleotides not matched to a gene: 5. CDR3 protein: CSVQTGGLNTEAFF. CDR3 sequence (DNA): TGCAGCGTCCAGACAGGGGGATTGAACACTGAAGCTTTCTTT.